A selection of T cell receptor beta chains follows, all from one sample in a study of blood T cell repertoires in COVID-19. Measured with immunoSEQ multiplex PCR; TCRdb has only the in-frame clones, and not every one. The table records about 240,000 clones, around 85% of them present only once. The source material was peripheral blood. The receptors derive from a woman of 80 years or more with acute or convalescent COVID-19. Both conserved end residues are part of each CDR3. The order of the fields is D gene, clone size, J gene, V gene, CDR3 DNA, CDR3 protein. The D gene is left open where the match is weak. Where a row states a size, it is once, few, many or the class of an expanded clone; other rows omit it.

TRBD1	NA	TRBJ2-7	TRBV7-9	TGTGCCAGCAGCCTCCAGGGACAGGGGTTTGTTAATCCCTACGAGCAGTACTTC	CASSLQGQGFVNPYEQYF
NA	NA	TRBJ1-5	TRBV27	TGTGCCAGCAGTTTAGGGGGCAGAAATCAGCCCCAGCATTTT	CASSLGGRNQPQHF
NA	NA	TRBJ2-1	TRBV11-2	TGTGCCAGCAGCTTAGACTCCGGGACTCCATACAATGAGCAGTTCTTC	CASSLDSGTPYNEQFF
TRBD2	NA	TRBJ2-1	TRBV5-1	TGCGCCAGCAGCTTAGCGGGGGCCCCCACCTACAATGAGCAGTTCTTC	CASSLAGAPTYNEQFF
NA	once	TRBJ2-2	TRBV13	TGTGCCAGCAGCCTCCGACGGGGCGGGGAGCTGTTTTTT	CASSLRRGGELFF
TRBD1	NA	TRBJ1-3	TRBV18	TGTGCCAGCTCACTCCTGACGACGACAGGGAGAAACACCATATATTTT	CASSLLTTTGRNTIYF
NA	few	TRBJ2-7	TRBV4-2	TGTGCCAGCAGCCAAGAGGGGTCGGGGGCCTACGAGCAGTACTTC	CASSQEGSGAYEQYF
TRBD1	few	TRBJ1-1	TRBV5-1	TGCGCCAGCAGCTTGACCGGGACAGGTGTTACTTTCTTT	CASSLTGTGVTFF
NA	NA	TRBJ1-5	TRBV18	TGTGCCAGCTCACGGGGACACGATCAGCCCCAGCATTTT	CASSRGHDQPQHF
NA	NA	TRBJ1-6	TRBV18	TGTGCCAGCTCACCCTCGACGGGTGGTTCACCCCTCCACTTT	CASSPSTGGSPLHF
NA	NA	TRBJ1-3	TRBV7-9	TGTGCCAGCAGCGACCCCCGGGACTGGGGCCTCCCTGGAAACACCATATATTTT	CASSDPRDWGLPGNTIYF
NA	NA	TRBJ1-3	TRBV11-2	TGTGCCAGCAGCACCCGACAGACCTCTGGAAACACCATATATTTT	CASSTRQTSGNTIYF
NA	NA	TRBJ2-2	TRBV27	TGTGCCAGCAGCCGGGCGGGCACCGGGGAGCTGTTTTTT	CASSRAGTGELFF
NA	NA	TRBJ2-4	TRBV7-2	TGTGCCAGCAGCCCTAGCCCCGGGACACTTCTAGCCAAAAACATTCAGTACTTC	CASSPSPGTLLAKNIQYF
TRBD1	NA	TRBJ2-7	TRBV5-1	TGCGCCAGCAGTTATGGACAGGGGGCGTACGAGCAGTACTTC	CASSYGQGAYEQYF
NA	NA	TRBJ1-5	TRBV6-6	TGTGCCAGCAGTCCCACCTGGGGAACAGGAACCAAATTTAGCAATCAGCCCCAGCATTTT	CASSPTWGTGTKFSNQPQHF
TRBD1	once	TRBJ2-2	TRBV7-3	TGTGCCAGCAGGCGGGACAGGGGCACCGGGGAGCTGTTTTTT	CASRRDRGTGELFF
TRBD1	NA	TRBJ1-2	TRBV18	TGTGCCAGCTCACCAAAGCGCGGACAGGGCGATGGCTACACCTTC	CASSPKRGQGDGYTF
TRBD1	once	TRBJ1-3	TRBV10-3	TGTGCCACGGGACAGGGGGATACTTCTGGAAACACCATATATTTT	CATGQGDTSGNTIYF
NA	NA	TRBJ2-7	TRBV7-6	TGTGCCAGCAGCTTATCCCCCCGGGGGGAGCAGTACTTC	CASSLSPRGEQYF
NA	NA	TRBJ1-4	TRBV5-1	TGCGCCAGCAGCTTGAGGGGGGGCGCCGAAGAAAAACTGTTTTTT	CASSLRGGAEEKLFF
NA	NA	TRBJ1-2	TRBV18	TGTGCCAGCTCACGACAGAAAAGGAATGGCTACACCTTC	CASSRQKRNGYTF
NA	NA	TRBJ2-4	TRBV6-1	TGTGCCAGCAGTGAGGGGACTTTAGCCAAAAACATTCAGTACTTC	CASSEGTLAKNIQYF
TRBD1	NA	TRBJ1-2	TRBV6-6	TGTGCCAGCAGTTACCTAGACAGGGGTGGCTACACCTTC	CASSYLDRGGYTF
NA	NA	TRBJ1-5	TRBV2	TGTGCCAGCAGTGAAGAGGGGTTCAGCAATCAGCCCCAGCATTTT	CASSEEGFSNQPQHF
NA	NA	TRBJ2-3	TRBV4-1	TGCGCCAGCAGCCGCCAACCCCCTAACAGGGTAGGAGCTACAGATACGCAGTATTTT	CASSRQPPNRVGATDTQYF
TRBD1	NA	TRBJ1-2	TRBV5-1	TGCGCCAGCAGCTACGGGACAGCCCCTATCTATGACTACACCTTC	CASSYGTAPIYDYTF